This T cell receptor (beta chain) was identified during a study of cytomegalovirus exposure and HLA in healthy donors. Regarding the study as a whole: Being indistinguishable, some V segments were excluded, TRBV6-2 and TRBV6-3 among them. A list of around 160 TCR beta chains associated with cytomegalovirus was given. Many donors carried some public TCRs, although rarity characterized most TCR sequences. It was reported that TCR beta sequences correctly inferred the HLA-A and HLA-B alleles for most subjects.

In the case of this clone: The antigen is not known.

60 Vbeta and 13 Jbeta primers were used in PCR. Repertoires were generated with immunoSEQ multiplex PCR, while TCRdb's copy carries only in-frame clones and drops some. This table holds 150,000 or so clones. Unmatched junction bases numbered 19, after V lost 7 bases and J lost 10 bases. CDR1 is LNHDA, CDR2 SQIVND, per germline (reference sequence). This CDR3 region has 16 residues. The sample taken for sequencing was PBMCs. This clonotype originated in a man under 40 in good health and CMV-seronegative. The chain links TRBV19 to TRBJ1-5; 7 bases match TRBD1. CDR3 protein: CASTLNTGAQSPPQHF. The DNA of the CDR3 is TGTGCCAGTACCTTAAATACAGGGGCTCAAAGCCCACCCCAGCATTTT.